This TCR beta chain originates from a study of preoperative IRX-2 immunotherapy in early breast cancer. This clone appeared once. Treatment: preoperative locoregional IRX-2 cytokine immunotherapy. Repertoires were generated with immunoSEQ multiplex PCR, while TCRdb's copy carries only in-frame clones and drops some. The data contain 20,000 to 30,000 clones, about 68% of them singletons. The V end was cut by 0 bases, the J end by 6 bases, with 18 bases between. Germline V gene data show CDR1 as LNHNV and CDR2 as YYDKDF (reference sequence). This CDR3 spans 16 amino acids. The sample in question was lymph node tissue, obtained after IRX-2 immunotherapy. The V and J genes are TRBV15 and TRBJ2-7; D remains unclear. The receptor's source is a human donor with breast cancer. The CDR3 DNA follows: TGTGCCACCAGCAGAGATCTCGGGCTGTCAAAGCGCGAGCAGTACTTC. Its protein is CATSRDLGLSKREQYF. Together with reference TRBV15 and TRBJ2-7, the CDR3 gives the full variable domain: DAMVIQNPRYQVTQFGKPVTLSCSQTLNHNVMYWYQQKSSQAPKLLFHYYDKDFNNEADTPDNFQSRRPNTSFCFLDIRSPGLGDTAMYLCATSRDLGLSKREQYFGPGTRLTVT.